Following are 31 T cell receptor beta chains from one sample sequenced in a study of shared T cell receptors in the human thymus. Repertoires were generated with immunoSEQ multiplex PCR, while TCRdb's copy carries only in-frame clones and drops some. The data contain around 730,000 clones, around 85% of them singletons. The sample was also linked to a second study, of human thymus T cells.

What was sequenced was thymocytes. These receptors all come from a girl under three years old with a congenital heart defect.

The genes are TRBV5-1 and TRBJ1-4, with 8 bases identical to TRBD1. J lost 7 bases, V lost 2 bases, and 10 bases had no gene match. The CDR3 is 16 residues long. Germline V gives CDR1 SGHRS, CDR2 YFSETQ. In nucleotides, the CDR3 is TGCGCCAGCAGCTTCGAGGACGACAGGGGCACTGAAAAACTGTTTTTT. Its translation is CASSFEDDRGTEKLFF.

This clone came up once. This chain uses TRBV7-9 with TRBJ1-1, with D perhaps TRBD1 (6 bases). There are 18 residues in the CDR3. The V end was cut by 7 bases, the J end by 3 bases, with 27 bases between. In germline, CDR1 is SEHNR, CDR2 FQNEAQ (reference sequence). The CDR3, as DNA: TGTGCCAGCAACGCCGGTTTGGTATCACAGGGACGATACACTGAAGCTTTCTTT. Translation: CASNAGLVSQGRYTEAFF. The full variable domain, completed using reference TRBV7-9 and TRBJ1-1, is DTGVSQNPRHKITKRGQNVTFRCDPISEHNRLYWYRQTLGQGPEFLTYFQNEAQLEKSRLLSDRFSAERPKGSFSTLEIQRTEQGDSAMYLCASNAGLVSQGRYTEAFFGQGTRLTVV.

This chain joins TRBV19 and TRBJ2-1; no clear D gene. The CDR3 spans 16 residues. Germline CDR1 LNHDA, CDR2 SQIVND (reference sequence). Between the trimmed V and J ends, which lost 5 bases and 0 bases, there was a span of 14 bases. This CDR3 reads CASSSHQRPSYNEQFF. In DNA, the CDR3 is TGTGCCAGTAGTTCTCACCAGAGGCCCTCCTACAATGAGCAGTTCTTC.

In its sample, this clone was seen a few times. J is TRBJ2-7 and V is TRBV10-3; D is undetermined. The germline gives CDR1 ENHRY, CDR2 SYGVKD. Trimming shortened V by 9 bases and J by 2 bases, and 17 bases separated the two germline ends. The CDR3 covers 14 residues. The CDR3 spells CAITPTQIPYEQYF. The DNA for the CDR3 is TGTGCCATAACGCCGACTCAGATTCCCTACGAGCAGTACTTC.

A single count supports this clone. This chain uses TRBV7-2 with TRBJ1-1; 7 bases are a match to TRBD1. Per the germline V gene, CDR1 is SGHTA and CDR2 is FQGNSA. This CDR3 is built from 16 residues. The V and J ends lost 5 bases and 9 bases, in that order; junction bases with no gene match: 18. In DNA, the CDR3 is TGTGCCAGCAGCCCTCTTTGGTCAGGGGGTTACCCCAAAGCTTTCTTT. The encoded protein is CASSPLWSGGYPKAFF.

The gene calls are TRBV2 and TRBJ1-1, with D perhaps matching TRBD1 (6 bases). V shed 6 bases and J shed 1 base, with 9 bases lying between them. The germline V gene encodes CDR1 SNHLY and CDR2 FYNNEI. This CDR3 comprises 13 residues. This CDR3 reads CASSQTGNTEAFF. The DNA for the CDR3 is TGTGCCAGCAGCCAGACAGGGAACACTGAAGCTTTCTTT.

CDR3 residues: CASRGSSSGGAPDTQYF. CDR3 in DNA: TGTGCCAGCAGAGGAAGTTCTAGCGGGGGGGCCCCAGATACGCAGTATTTT. The chain couples TRBV27 to TRBJ2-3; 12 positions match TRBD2. V gave up 6 bases and J gave up 4 bases; unmatched junction bases: 11. The V gene's germline CDR1 is MNHEY and CDR2 SMNVEV (reference sequence). CDR3 length: 17 residues.

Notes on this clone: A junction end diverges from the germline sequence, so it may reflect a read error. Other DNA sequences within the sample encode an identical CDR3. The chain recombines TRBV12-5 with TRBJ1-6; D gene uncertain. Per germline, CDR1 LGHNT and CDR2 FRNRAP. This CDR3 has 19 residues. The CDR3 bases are TGTGCTAGTGGTTTGGTACACTTGGGCAGTCTCCCCTATAATTCCCCCCTCCACTTT. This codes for CASGLVHLGSLPYNSPLHF.

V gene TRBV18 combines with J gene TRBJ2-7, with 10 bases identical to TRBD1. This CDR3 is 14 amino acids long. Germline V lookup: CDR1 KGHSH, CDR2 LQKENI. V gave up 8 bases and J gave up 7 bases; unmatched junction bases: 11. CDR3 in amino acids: CASRRPGQGTEQYF. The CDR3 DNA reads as TGTGCCAGCCGACGACCGGGACAGGGGACGGAGCAGTACTTC. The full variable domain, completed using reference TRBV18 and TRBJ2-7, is NAGVMQNPRHLVRRRGQEARLRCSPMKGHSHVYWYRQLPEEGLKFMVYLQKENIIDESGMPKERFSAEFPKEGPSILRIQQVVRGDSAAYFCASRRPGQGTEQYFGPGTRLTVT.

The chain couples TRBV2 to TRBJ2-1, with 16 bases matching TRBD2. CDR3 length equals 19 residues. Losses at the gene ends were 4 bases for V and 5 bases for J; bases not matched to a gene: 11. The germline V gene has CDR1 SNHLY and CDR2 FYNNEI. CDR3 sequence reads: CASSAGTSGGAWWDNEQFF. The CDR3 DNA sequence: TGTGCCAGCAGTGCCGGGACTAGCGGGGGGGCGTGGTGGGACAATGAGCAGTTCTTC.

The CDR3 DNA is TGTGCCTGGAACCTCGACAGGGGGCCTGCTGAAGCTTTCTTT. It codes for CAWNLDRGPAEAFF. The chain is built from TRBV30 and TRBJ1-1; 10 bases map to TRBD1. The CDR3 spans 14 residues. The germline gives CDR1 GTSNPN, CDR2 SVGIG (reference sequence). V dropped 4 bases and J dropped 6; count of bases not matched to a gene: 8.

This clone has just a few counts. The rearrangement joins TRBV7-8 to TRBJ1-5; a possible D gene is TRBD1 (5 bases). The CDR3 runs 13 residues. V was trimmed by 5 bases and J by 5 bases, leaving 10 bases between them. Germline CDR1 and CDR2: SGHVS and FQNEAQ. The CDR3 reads CASSREGYQPQHF. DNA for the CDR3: TGTGCCAGCAGCCGGGAGGGGTATCAGCCCCAGCATTTT.

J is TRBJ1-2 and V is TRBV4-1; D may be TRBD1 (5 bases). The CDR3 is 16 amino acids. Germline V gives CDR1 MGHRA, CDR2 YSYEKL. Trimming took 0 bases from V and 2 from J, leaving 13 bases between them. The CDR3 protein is CASSQEWGVSNYGYTF. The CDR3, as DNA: TGCGCCAGCAGCCAAGAGTGGGGGGTTTCAAACTATGGCTACACCTTC.

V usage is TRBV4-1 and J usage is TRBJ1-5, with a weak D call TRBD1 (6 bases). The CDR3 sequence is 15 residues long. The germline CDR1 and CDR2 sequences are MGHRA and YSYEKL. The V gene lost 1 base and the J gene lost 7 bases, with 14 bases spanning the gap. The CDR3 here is CASSQARGAKQPQHF. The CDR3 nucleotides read TGCGCCAGCAGCCAAGCCCGGGGGGCGAAACAGCCCCAGCATTTT.

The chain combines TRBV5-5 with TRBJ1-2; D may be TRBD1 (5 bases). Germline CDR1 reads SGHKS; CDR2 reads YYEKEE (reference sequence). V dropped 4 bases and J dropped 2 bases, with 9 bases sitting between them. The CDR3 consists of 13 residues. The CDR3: CASSLAGNYGYTF. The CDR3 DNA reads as TGTGCCAGCAGCCTTGCAGGGAACTATGGCTACACCTTC.

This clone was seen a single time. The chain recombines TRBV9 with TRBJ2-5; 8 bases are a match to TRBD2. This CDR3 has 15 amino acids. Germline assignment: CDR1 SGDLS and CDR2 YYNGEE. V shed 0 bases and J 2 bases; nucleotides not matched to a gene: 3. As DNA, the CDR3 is TGTGCCAGCAGCGTAGTTAGCGGGGTACAAGAGACCCAGTACTTC. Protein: CASSVVSGVQETQYF.

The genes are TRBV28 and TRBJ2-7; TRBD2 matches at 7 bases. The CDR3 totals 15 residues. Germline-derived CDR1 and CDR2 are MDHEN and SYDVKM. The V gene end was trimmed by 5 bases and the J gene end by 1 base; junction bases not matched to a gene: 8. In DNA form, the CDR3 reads TGTGCCAGCAGTGCCAGCGGGGACCTATCCTACGAGCAGTACTTC. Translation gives CASSASGDLSYEQYF.

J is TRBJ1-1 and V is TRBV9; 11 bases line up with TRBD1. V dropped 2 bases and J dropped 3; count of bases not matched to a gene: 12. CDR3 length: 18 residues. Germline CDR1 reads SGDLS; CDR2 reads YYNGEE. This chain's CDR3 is CASSVYRGTGGLDTEAFF. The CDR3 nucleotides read TGTGCCAGCAGCGTCTATCGAGGGACAGGGGGATTGGACACTGAAGCTTTCTTT.

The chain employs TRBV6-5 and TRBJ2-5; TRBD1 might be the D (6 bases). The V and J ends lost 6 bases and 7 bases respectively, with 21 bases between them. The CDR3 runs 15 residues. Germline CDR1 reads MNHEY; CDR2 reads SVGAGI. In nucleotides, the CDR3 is TGTGCCAGCAGAACAGGGACCCTCGTACTGGGGACCCAGTACTTC. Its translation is CASRTGTLVLGTQYF.

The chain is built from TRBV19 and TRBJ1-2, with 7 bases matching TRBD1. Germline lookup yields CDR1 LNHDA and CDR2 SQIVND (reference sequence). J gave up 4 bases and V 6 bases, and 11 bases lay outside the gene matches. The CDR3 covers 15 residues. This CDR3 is CASRLRTGGSYGYTF. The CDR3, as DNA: TGTGCCAGTAGACTCCGGACAGGAGGTAGCTATGGCTACACCTTC. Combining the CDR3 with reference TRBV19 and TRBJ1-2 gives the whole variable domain DGGITQSPKYLFRKEGQNVTLSCEQNLNHDAMYWYRQDPGQGLRLIYYSQIVNDFQKGDIAEGYSVSREKKESFPLTVTSAQKNPTAFYLCASRLRTGGSYGYTFGSGTRLTVV.

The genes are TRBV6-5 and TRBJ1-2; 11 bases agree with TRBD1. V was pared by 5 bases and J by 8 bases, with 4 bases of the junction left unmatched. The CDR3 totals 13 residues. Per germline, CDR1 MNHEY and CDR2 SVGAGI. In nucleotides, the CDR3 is TGTGCCAGCAGTAGTAGGACAGGGGGCGGCTACACCTTC. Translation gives CASSSRTGGGYTF.

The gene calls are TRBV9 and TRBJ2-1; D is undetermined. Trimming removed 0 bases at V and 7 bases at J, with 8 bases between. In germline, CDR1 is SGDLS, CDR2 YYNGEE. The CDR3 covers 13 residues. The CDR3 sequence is CASSVAKWNEQFF. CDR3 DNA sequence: TGTGCCAGCAGCGTAGCTAAATGGAATGAGCAGTTCTTC.

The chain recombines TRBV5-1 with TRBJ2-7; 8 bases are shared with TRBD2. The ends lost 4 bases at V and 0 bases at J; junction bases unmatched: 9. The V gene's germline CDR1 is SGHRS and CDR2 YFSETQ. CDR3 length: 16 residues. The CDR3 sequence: CASSPKTSASSYEQYF. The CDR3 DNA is TGCGCCAGCAGCCCCAAGACTAGCGCCAGCTCCTACGAGCAGTACTTC.

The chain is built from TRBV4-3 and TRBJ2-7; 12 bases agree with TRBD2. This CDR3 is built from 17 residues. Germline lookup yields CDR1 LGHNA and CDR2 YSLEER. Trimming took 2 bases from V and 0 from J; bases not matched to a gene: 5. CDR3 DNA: TGCGCCAGCAGCCAAAGACTAGCGGGGGCCCCCTCCTACGAGCAGTACTTC. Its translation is CASSQRLAGAPSYEQYF.

The CDR3 sequence is CASNLDRGVPYEQYF. The CDR3 coding sequence is TGTGCCAGCAACCTGGACAGGGGGGTTCCCTACGAGCAGTACTTC. The rearrangement joins TRBV7-4 to TRBJ2-7; TRBD1 agrees at 10 bases. The CDR3 has 15 residues. J lost 2 bases, V lost 7 bases, and 8 bases had no gene match. CDR1 and CDR2 (germline): SGHVT, SQSDAQ.

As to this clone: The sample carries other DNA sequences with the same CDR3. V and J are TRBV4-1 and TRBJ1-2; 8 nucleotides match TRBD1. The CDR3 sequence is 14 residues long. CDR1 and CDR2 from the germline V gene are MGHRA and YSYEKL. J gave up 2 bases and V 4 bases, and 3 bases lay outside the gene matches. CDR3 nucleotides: TGCGCCAGCAGCCCCCGGACAGGGAACTATGGCTACACCTTC. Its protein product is CASSPRTGNYGYTF.

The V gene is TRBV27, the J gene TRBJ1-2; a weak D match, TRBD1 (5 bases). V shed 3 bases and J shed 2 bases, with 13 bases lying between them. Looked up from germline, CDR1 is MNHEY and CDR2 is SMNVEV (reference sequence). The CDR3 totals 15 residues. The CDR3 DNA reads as TGTGCCAGCAGTTTGGGGGGGATCTCAAACTATGGCTACACCTTC. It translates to CASSLGGISNYGYTF.

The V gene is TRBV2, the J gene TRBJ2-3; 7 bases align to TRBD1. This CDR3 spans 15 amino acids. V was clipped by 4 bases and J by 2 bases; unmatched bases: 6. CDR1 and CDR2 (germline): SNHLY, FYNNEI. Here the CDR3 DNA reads TGTGCCAGCAGTGCCGGCAGGGGGAACACAGATACGCAGTATTTT. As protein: CASSAGRGNTDTQYF.

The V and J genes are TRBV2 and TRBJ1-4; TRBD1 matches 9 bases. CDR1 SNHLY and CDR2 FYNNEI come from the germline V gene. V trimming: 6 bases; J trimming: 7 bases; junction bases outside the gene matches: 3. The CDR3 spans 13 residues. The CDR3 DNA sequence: TGTGCCAGCAGGGGACAGGGCATTGAAAAACTGTTTTTT. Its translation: CASRGQGIEKLFF.

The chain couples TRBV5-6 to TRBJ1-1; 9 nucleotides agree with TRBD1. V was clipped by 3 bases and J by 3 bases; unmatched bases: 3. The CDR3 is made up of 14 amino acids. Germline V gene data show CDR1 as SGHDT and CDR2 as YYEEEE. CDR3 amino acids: CASSYGQGHTEAFF. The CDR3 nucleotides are TGTGCCAGCAGCTACGGACAGGGGCACACTGAAGCTTTCTTT. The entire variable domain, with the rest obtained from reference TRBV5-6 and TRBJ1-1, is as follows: DAGVTQSPTHLIKTRGQQVTLRCSPKSGHDTVSWYQQALGQGPQFIFQYYEEEERQRGNFPDRFSGHQFPNYSSELNVNALLLGDSALYLCASSYGQGHTEAFFGQGTRLTVV.

The CDR3 coding sequence is TGTGCTATCCAGGGCCATAAGGACACTGAAGCTTTCTTT. It specifies CAIQGHKDTEAFF. V is TRBV12-5 and J is TRBJ1-1, with D possibly being TRBD1 (5 bases). Germline CDR1 and CDR2: LGHNT and FRNRAP. V was shortened by 10 bases and J by 3 bases, with 15 bases between the two germline ends. The CDR3 is 13 residues long.